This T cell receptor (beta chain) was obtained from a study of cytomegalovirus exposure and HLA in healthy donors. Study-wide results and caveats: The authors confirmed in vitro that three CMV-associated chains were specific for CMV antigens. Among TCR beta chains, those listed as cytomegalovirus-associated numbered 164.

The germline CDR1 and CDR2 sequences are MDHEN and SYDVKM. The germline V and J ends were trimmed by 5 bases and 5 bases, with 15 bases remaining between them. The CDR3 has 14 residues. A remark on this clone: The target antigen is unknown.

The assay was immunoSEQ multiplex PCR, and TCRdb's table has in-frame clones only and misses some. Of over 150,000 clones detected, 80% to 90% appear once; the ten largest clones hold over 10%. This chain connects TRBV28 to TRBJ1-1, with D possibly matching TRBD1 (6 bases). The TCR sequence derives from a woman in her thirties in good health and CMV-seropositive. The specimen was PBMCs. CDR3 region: CASSPGQTGTEAFF. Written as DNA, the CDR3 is TGTGCCAGCAGTCCTGGACAGACGGGGACTGAAGCTTTCTTT.